Listed here are 3 T cell receptor beta chains from one sample, sequenced in a study of blood T cell repertoires in COVID-19. The protocol was immunoSEQ multiplex PCR, while the TCRdb copy is restricted to in-frame clones and leaves out a portion. Seen here are more than 65,000 clones, around 85% observed once, and the top ten hold roughly 5%. The sequencing sample was made of peripheral blood. These receptors all stem from an elderly man with acute or convalescent COVID-19.

The chain uses TRBV10-3 and TRBJ2-1; 9 bases agree with TRBD2. From germline, CDR1 is ENHRY and CDR2 SYGVKD. The CDR3 runs to 16 residues. The V segment lost 3 bases and the J segment 2 bases; nucleotides outside the gene matches: 5. CDR3 bases: TGTGCCATCAGTGATCCTGGCGGGAGGGCCTACAATGAGCAGTTCTTC. This encodes CAISDPGGRAYNEQFF.

The chain has TRBV5-1 and TRBJ2-3; 9 bases match TRBD2. The CDR3 spans 15 residues. Germline CDR1 is SGHRS and CDR2 is YFSETQ. The ends lost 3 bases at V and 2 bases at J; junction bases unmatched: 4. The CDR3 reads CASSSSSGTTDTQYF. The CDR3 DNA sequence: TGCGCCAGCAGCTCCTCTAGCGGGACCACAGATACGCAGTATTTT.

V and J are TRBV10-3 and TRBJ1-1, with TRBD1 as a possible D gene (6 bases). This CDR3 is built from 17 residues. V was pared by 0 bases and J by 5 bases, with 19 bases between. Per germline, CDR1 ENHRY and CDR2 SYGVKD. The CDR3 nucleotides are TGTGCCATCAGTGAGTCGATTAACAGGGCCACGGGGACTGAAGCTTTCTTT. Its protein is CAISESINRATGTEAFF.